A selection of T cell receptor beta chains follows, all from one sample in a study of cytomegalovirus exposure and HLA in healthy donors. TCRdb keeps only in-frame clones here, not all; method: immunoSEQ multiplex PCR. The table includes under 250,000 clones, about three quarters detected once. The material sequenced was PBMCs. The receptors derive from a male donor in good health and CMV-seronegative. Each CDR3 is given with its conserved first and last residue. Fields, in order: V gene, J gene, D gene, clone size, CDR3 length, CDR3 protein, CDR3 DNA. A D gene is named only where the DNA matches it firmly. The size field is filled for only some rows; it gives once, few, many or a size class.

TRBV5-1	TRBJ1-2	-	-	14	CASRPGTFSYGYTF	TGCGCCAGCAGACCTGGGACATTTAGCTATGGCTACACCTTC
TRBV9	TRBJ2-5	TRBD1	-	14	CASSTTGGWETQYF	TGTGCCAGCAGCACAACAGGGGGCTGGGAGACCCAGTACTTC
TRBV7-9	TRBJ1-1	-	once	16	CASSLVKGRGNTEAFF	TGTGCCAGCAGCTTAGTCAAGGGGCGGGGGAACACTGAAGCTTTCTTT
TRBV9	TRBJ2-7	TRBD2	-	15	CASSPSGGRTYEQYF	TGTGCCAGCAGTCCTAGCGGAGGGCGTACCTACGAGCAGTACTTC
TRBV7-2	TRBJ2-7	-	once	14	CASSFETSSYEQYF	TGTGCCAGCAGCTTCGAGACTAGCTCCTACGAGCAGTACTTC
TRBV9	TRBJ1-1	TRBD1	-	14	CASSAGQGNTEAFF	TGTGCCAGCAGCGCCGGACAGGGGAACACTGAAGCTTTCTTT
TRBV6-5	TRBJ1-3	-	-	14	CASSFRVSGNTIYF	TGTGCCAGCAGTTTCAGGGTTTCTGGAAACACCATATATTTT
TRBV1	TRBJ2-1	-	few	17	CTSSQDGGPSGVYEQFF	TGCACCAGCAGCCAAGATGGGGGCCCTAGCGGGGTTTATGAGCAGTTCTTC
TRBV19	TRBJ1-6	TRBD1	-	14	CASTVGQVNSPLHF	TGTGCCAGTACAGTGGGACAGGTTAATTCACCCCTCCACTTT
TRBV28	TRBJ2-7	TRBD1	once	14	CASSLGTGGREQYF	TGTGCCAGCAGTTTAGGGACAGGGGGCCGCGAGCAGTACTTC
TRBV5-1	TRBJ1-1	-	-	15	CASSSQGPLSTEAFF	TGCGCCAGCAGCTCTCAGGGGCCTCTGAGCACTGAAGCTTTCTTT
TRBV27	TRBJ2-5	TRBD2	-	15	CASIGLAGTQETQYF	TGTGCCAGCATTGGACTAGCGGGAACCCAGGAGACCCAGTACTTC
TRBV9	TRBJ2-7	TRBD2	-	14	CASSPSGRDYEQYF	TGTGCCAGCAGCCCCTCGGGGAGGGACTACGAGCAGTACTTC
TRBV7-3	TRBJ2-2	-	-	14	CASSLRGLTGELFF	TGTGCCAGCAGCTTAAGGGGACTCACCGGGGAGCTGTTTTTT
TRBV5-1	TRBJ2-5	TRBD2	-	15	CASSLLAGGQETQYF	TGCGCCAGCAGCTTGCTAGCGGGGGGGCAAGAGACCCAGTACTTC
TRBV19	TRBJ2-5	TRBD2	-	15	CASSGLAGNQETQYF	TGTGCCAGTAGCGGACTAGCGGGGAATCAGGAGACCCAGTACTTC
TRBV7-8	TRBJ2-1	TRBD2	-	18	CASSLGRPGGSSYNEQFF	TGTGCCAGCAGCTTAGGCAGGCCGGGGGGGAGCTCCTACAATGAGCAGTTCTTC
TRBV30	TRBJ1-4	-	-	13	CAWNGGPREKLFF	TGTGCCTGGAATGGGGGCCCCCGGGAAAAACTGTTTTTT
TRBV10-3	TRBJ2-3	TRBD2	-	16	CAISESASGGTNTQYF	TGTGCCATCAGTGAGTCTGCCAGCGGGGGAACCAATACGCAGTATTTT
TRBV2	TRBJ1-1	-	few	16	CASSATGAGFNTEAFF	TGTGCCAGCAGTGCTACGGGAGCAGGCTTTAACACTGAAGCTTTCTTT
TRBV7-8	TRBJ1-6	TRBD1	few	16	CASSLTGTGLNSPLHF	TGTGCCAGCAGCCTGACCGGGACAGGGTTAAATTCACCCCTCCACTTT
TRBV11-2	TRBJ2-2	TRBD1	-	16	CASSLETGANTGELFF	TGTGCCAGCAGCTTAGAAACAGGGGCTAACACCGGGGAGCTGTTTTTT
TRBV5-1	TRBJ1-3	-	-	15	CASSDTRRPGNTIYF	TGCGCCAGCAGCGACACCCGTAGGCCTGGAAACACCATATATTTT
TRBV6-6	TRBJ1-5	-	-	16	CASSYLSGPGGAPQHF	TGTGCCAGCAGTTACTTATCCGGGCCCGGAGGAGCTCCCCAGCATTTT
TRBV13	TRBJ2-5	TRBD2	-	14	CASNLGLAQETQYF	TGTGCCAGCAACCTCGGACTAGCCCAAGAGACCCAGTACTTC
TRBV27	TRBJ2-3	-	-	10	CASRGAAPVF	TGTGCCAGCAGAGGAGCTGCCCCCGTTTTT
TRBV29-1	TRBJ1-1	-	-	14	CSVDGGQGRTEAFF	TGCAGCGTTGACGGTGGGCAGGGGAGAACTGAAGCTTTCTTT
TRBV13	TRBJ2-7	TRBD1	-	14	CASRDRGRLYEQYF	TGTGCCAGCAGGGACAGGGGGCGCCTCTACGAGCAGTACTTC
TRBV18	TRBJ1-1	TRBD1	-	16	CASSPKTGGSNTEAFF	TGTGCCAGCTCACCTAAGACAGGGGGCTCAAACACTGAAGCTTTCTTT